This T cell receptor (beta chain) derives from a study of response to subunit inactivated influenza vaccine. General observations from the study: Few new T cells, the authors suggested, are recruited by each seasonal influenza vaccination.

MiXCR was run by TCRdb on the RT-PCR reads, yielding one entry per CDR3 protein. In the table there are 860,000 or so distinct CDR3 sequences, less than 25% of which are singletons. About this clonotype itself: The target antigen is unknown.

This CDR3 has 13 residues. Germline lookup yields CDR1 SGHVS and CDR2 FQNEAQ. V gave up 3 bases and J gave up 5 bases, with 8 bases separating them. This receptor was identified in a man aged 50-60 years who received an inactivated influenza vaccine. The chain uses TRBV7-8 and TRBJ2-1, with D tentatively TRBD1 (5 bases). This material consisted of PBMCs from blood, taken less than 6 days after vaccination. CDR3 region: CASSFPGNNEQFF. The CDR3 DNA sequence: TGTGCCAGCAGCTTTCCAGGGAACAATGAGCAGTTCTTC. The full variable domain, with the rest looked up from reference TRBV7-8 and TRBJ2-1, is GAGVSQSPRYKVAKRGQDVALRCDPISGHVSLFWYQQALGQGPEFLTYFQNEAQLDKSGLPSDRFFAERPEGSVSTLKIQRTQQEDSAVYLCASSFPGNNEQFFGPGTRLTVL.